The 10 T cell receptor beta chains listed next were all sequenced from one sample in a study of shared clonotypes between healthy human individuals. Clones were read by immunoSEQ multiplex PCR, and TCRdb kept only the in-frame ones, dropping some. The sample has fewer than 2.5 million clones; roughly 93% are singletons. Specimen: naive CD4+ T cells from PBMCs. This sample's subset: CD45RA+ positively selected. These receptors originate from a man aged 18 to 30 in good health. Some clones in this sample may be carry-over from other donors' samples.

V usage is TRBV9 and J usage is TRBJ2-3; no clear D. The CDR3 extends over 14 amino acids. Trimming stripped 3 bases from V and 0 bases from J, with 8 bases between. Germline V gene sequence: CDR1 SGDLS, CDR2 YYNGEE. CDR3 in amino acids: CASSDRTSTDTQYF. DNA of the CDR3: TGTGCCAGCAGCGACCGGACCAGCACAGATACGCAGTATTTT.

The V call is TRBV28, the J call TRBJ1-4; possibly TRBD1 for D (5 bases). This CDR3 contains 17 residues. V was pared by 7 bases and J by 3 bases, with 21 bases between. Germline V gene data show CDR1 as MDHEN and CDR2 as SYDVKM. This chain's CDR3 is CASITALGRDPNEKLFF. The DNA for the CDR3 is TGTGCCAGCATTACCGCCCTAGGCAGGGACCCTAATGAAAAACTGTTTTTT.

This clone was detected only once. The V call is TRBV19, the J call TRBJ1-5; D is unresolved. Germline CDR1 is LNHDA and CDR2 is SQIVND (reference sequence). This CDR3 has 16 amino acids. Between the trimmed V and J ends, which lost 0 bases and 0 bases, there was a span of 9 bases. CDR3 nucleotides: TGTGCCAGTAGTATAGATCGGCAGATTAGCAATCAGCCCCAGCATTTT. It is translated as CASSIDRQISNQPQHF.

The V and J genes are TRBV29-1 and TRBJ2-7; 9 bases agree with TRBD1. J lost 5 bases, V lost 7 bases, and 15 bases had no gene match. CDR1 and CDR2 (germline): SQVTM, ANQGSEA. The CDR3 runs to 15 residues. CDR3 nucleotide sequence: TGCAGCGCACGACTCGGACAGGGGATAAGCGACGAGCAGTACTTC. Its protein is CSARLGQGISDEQYF.

The genes are TRBV28 and TRBJ2-1; 15 positions agree with TRBD2. J lost 7 bases, V lost 4 bases, and 2 bases had no gene match. CDR1 and CDR2 from the germline V gene are MDHEN and SYDVKM. The CDR3 extends over 15 amino acids. The DNA for the CDR3 is TGTGCCAGCAGTTATGGACTAGCGGGAGGGAATGAGCAGTTCTTC. Protein sequence: CASSYGLAGGNEQFF.

As for this clone: The identical CDR3 is also encoded by other nucleotide sequences in the sample. V and J are TRBV28 and TRBJ2-7; D gene ambiguous. Per germline, CDR1 MDHEN and CDR2 SYDVKM. This CDR3 contains 12 residues. The V and J ends lost 6 bases and 4 bases respectively, with 10 bases between them. The CDR3 loop is CASSLLEYEQYF. The DNA of the CDR3 is TGTGCCAGCAGCCTTCTAGAGTACGAGCAGTACTTC. Variable domain in full (rest from reference TRBV28 and TRBJ2-7): DVKVTQSSRYLVKRTGEKVFLECVQDMDHENMFWYRQDPGLGLRLIYFSYDVKMKEKGDIPEGYSVSREKKERFSLILESASTNQTSMYLCASSLLEYEQYFGPGTRLTVT.

Regarding this clone: Other nucleotide sequences in the sample specify the same CDR3. The chain couples TRBV5-1 to TRBJ1-1; D not certain. The CDR3 extends over 14 amino acids. The V and J ends lost 0 bases and 1 base respectively, with 7 bases between them. Per germline, CDR1 SGHRS and CDR2 YFSETQ. CDR3 region: CASSLVPGNTEAFF. The CDR3 DNA is TGCGCCAGCAGCTTGGTGCCCGGGAACACTGAAGCTTTCTTT.

In its sample, this clone was seen once. The chain employs TRBV9 and TRBJ1-3; D remains ambiguous. Between the trimmed V and J ends, which lost 4 bases and 4 bases, there was a span of 15 bases. The germline V gene has CDR1 SGDLS and CDR2 YYNGEE. The length of the CDR3 is 15 residues. The CDR3 coding sequence is TGTGCCAGCAGCTTAGGACCTCGAGGGGGAAACACCATATATTTT. Its protein is CASSLGPRGGNTIYF.

This chain connects TRBV30 to TRBJ1-2; possibly TRBD1 for D (5 bases). CDR1 and CDR2 (germline): GTSNPN, SVGIG (reference sequence). V was cut by 0 bases and J by 2 bases, with 10 bases left in between. The CDR3 extends over 14 amino acids. Written as DNA, the CDR3 is TGTGCCTGGAGTGTGTGGGGGATGAACTATGGCTACACCTTC. Protein: CAWSVWGMNYGYTF.

The gene calls are TRBV29-1 and TRBJ2-5, with 7 bases that match TRBD2. V shed 3 bases, J shed 3 bases, and the junction held 7 bases outside the gene matches. Germline CDR1 SQVTM, CDR2 ANQGSEA. The CDR3 length is 14 residues. The CDR3 sequence: CSVDGGGGEETQYF. In DNA form, the CDR3 reads TGCAGCGTTGATGGCGGGGGAGGTGAAGAGACCCAGTACTTC.